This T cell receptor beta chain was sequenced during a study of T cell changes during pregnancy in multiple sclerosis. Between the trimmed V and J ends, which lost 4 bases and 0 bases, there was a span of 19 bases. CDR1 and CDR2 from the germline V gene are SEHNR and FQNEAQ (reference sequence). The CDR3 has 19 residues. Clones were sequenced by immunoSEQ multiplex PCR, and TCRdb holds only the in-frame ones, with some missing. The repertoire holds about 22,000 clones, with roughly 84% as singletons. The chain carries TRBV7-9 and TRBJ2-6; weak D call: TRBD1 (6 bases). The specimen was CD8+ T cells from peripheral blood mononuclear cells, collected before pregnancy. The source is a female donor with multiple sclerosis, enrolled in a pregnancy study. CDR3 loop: CASSWSVGHRSSGANVLTF. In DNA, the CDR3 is TGTGCCAGCAGCTGGAGTGTGGGACATCGGAGCTCTGGGGCCAACGTCCTGACTTTC.